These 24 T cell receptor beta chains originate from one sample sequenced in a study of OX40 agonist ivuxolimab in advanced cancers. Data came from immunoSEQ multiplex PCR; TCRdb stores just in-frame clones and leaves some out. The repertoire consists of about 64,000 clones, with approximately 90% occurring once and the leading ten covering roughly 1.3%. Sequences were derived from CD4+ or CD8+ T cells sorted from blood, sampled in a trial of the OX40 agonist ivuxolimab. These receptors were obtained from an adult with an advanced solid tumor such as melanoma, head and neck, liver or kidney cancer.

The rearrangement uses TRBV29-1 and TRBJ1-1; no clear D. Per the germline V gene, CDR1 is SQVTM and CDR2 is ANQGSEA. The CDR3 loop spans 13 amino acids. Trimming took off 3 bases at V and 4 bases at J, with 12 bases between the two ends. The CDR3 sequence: CSVEPTGSTEAFF. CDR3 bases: TGCAGCGTTGAGCCAACTGGGAGCACTGAAGCTTTCTTT.

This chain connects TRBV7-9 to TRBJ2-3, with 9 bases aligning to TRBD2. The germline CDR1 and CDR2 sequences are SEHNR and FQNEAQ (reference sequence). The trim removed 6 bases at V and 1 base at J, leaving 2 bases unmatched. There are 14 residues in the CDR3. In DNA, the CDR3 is TGTGCCAGCAGTCCTAGCGGGGGCACAGATACGCAGTATTTT. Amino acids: CASSPSGGTDTQYF.

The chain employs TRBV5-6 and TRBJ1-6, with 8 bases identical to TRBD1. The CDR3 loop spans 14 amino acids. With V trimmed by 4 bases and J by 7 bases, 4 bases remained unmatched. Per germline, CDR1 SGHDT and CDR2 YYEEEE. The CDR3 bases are TGTGCCAGCAGCCTGGACAGGGCCAATTCACCCCTCCACTTT. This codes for CASSLDRANSPLHF.

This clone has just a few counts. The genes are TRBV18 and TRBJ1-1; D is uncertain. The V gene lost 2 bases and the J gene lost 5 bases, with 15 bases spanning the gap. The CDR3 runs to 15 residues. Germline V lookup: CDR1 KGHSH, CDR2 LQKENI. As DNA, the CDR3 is TGTGCCAGCTCACCAGTGACCTCCCCGGGGACTGAAGCTTTCTTT. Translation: CASSPVTSPGTEAFF.

CDR3: CASSQVKAGGLLEQYF. Written as DNA, the CDR3 is TGTGCCAGCAGCCAAGTTAAAGCGGGGGGGTTATTAGAGCAGTACTTC. V gene TRBV4-2 combines with J gene TRBJ2-7, with 10 bases aligning to TRBD2. CDR1 and CDR2 from the germline V gene are LGHNA and YNFKEQ. Germline trimming cut 1 base from V and 7 bases from J; bases unmatched to any gene: 10. The CDR3 length is 16 residues.

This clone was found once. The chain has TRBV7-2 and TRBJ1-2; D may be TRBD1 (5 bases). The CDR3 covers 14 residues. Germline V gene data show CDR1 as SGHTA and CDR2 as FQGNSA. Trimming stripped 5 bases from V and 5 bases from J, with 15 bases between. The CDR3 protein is CASSPDRDGYGYTF. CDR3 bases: TGTGCCAGCAGCCCGGACCGGGACGGATATGGCTACACCTTC.

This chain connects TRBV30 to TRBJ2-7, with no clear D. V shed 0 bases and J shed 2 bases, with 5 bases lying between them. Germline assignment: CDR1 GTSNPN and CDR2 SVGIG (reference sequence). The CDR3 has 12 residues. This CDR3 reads CAWSVTPYEQYF. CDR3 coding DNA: TGTGCCTGGAGTGTAACCCCCTACGAGCAGTACTTC.

The CDR3: CASSQRRTAREQFF. The CDR3 DNA sequence: TGCGCCAGCAGCCAGAGACGGACTGCTCGGGAGCAGTTCTTC. V is TRBV4-3 and J is TRBJ2-1; the D gene is possibly TRBD2 (5 bases). The CDR3 sequence is 14 residues long. Between the trimmed V and J ends, which lost 3 bases and 10 bases, there was a span of 16 bases. The germline CDR1 and CDR2 sequences are LGHNA and YSLEER.

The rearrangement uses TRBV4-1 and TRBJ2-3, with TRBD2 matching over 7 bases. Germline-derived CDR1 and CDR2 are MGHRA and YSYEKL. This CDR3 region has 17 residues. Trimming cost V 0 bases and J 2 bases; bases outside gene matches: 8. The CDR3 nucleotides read TGCGCCAGCAGCCAAGAGGGCCTCGCGGGAGCCACAGATACGCAGTATTTT. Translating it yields CASSQEGLAGATDTQYF.

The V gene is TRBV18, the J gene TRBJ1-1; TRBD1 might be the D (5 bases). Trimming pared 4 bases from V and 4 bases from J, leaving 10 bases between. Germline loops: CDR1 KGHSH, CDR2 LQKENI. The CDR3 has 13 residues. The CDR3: CASSQLRATEAFF. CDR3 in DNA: TGTGCCAGCTCACAGCTCAGGGCCACTGAAGCTTTCTTT.

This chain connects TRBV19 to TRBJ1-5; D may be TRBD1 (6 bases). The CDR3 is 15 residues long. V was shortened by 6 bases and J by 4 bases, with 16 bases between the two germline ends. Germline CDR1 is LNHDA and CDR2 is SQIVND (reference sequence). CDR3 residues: CASRLPTGMNQPQHF. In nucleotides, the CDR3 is TGTGCCAGTAGACTACCGACAGGAATGAATCAGCCCCAGCATTTT. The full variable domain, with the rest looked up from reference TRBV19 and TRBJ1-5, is DGGITQSPKYLFRKEGQNVTLSCEQNLNHDAMYWYRQDPGQGLRLIYYSQIVNDFQKGDIAEGYSVSREKKESFPLTVTSAQKNPTAFYLCASRLPTGMNQPQHFGDGTRLSIL.

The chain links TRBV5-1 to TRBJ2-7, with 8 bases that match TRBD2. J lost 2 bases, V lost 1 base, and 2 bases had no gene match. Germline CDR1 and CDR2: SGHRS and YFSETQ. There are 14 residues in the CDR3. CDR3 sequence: CASSLTGLAYEQYF. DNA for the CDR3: TGCGCCAGCAGCTTGACGGGACTAGCCTACGAGCAGTACTTC.

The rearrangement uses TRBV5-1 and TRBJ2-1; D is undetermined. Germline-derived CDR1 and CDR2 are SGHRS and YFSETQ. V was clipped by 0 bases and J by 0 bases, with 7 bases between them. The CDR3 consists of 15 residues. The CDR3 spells CASSLEDRSYNEQFF. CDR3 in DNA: TGCGCCAGCAGCTTGGAGGACCGCTCCTACAATGAGCAGTTCTTC.

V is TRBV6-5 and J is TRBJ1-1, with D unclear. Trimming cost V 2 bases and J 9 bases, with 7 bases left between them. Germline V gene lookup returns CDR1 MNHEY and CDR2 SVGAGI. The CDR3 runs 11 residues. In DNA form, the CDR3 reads TGTGCCAGCAGTTACGGGCAGCAAGCTTTCTTT. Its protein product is CASSYGQQAFF.

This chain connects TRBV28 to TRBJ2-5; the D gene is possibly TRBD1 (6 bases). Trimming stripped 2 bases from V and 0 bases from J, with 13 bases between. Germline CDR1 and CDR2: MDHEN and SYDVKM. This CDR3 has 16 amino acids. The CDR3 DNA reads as TGTGCCAGCAGTTTACCAACCTACAGGGACCAAGAGACCCAGTACTTC. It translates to CASSLPTYRDQETQYF.

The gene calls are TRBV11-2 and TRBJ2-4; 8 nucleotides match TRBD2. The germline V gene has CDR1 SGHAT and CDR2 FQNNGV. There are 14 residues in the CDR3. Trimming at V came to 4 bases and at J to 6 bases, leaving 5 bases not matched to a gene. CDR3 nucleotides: TGTGCCAGCAGCTCGGCTCTAGCGGGAAACATTCAGTACTTC. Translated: CASSSALAGNIQYF.

The CDR3: CAGAQGNVTGYTF. As DNA, the CDR3 is TGCGCCGGCGCCCAGGGGAATGTGACTGGCTACACCTTC. The chain has TRBV10-2 and TRBJ1-2; D possibly corresponds to TRBD1 (6 bases). The CDR3 is 13 amino acids. Trimming removed 11 bases from V and 7 bases from J, with 20 bases in between. Germline CDR1 and CDR2: WSHSY and SAAADI.

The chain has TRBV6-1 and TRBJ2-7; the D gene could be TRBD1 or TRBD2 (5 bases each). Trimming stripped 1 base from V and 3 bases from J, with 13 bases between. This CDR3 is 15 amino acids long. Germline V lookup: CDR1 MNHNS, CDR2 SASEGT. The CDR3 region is CASSEGFEGYYEQYF. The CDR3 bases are TGTGCCAGCAGTGAAGGTTTTGAGGGGTACTACGAGCAGTACTTC.

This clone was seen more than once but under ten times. CDR3 DNA sequence: TGTGCCAGCAGCTCCGGGACAAGCTACGAGCAGTACTTC. This gives the protein CASSSGTSYEQYF. The chain employs TRBV7-6 and TRBJ2-7, with D perhaps TRBD1 (6 bases). V was pared by 4 bases and J by 3 bases, with 10 bases between. The CDR3 runs 13 residues. CDR1 and CDR2 from the germline V gene are SGHVS and FNYEAQ.

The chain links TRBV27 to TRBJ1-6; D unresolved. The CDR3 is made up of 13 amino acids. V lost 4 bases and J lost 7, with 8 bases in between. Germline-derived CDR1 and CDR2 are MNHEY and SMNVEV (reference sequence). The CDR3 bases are TGTGCCAGCAGTTCTTGGAGGAATTCACCCCTCCACTTT. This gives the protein CASSSWRNSPLHF.

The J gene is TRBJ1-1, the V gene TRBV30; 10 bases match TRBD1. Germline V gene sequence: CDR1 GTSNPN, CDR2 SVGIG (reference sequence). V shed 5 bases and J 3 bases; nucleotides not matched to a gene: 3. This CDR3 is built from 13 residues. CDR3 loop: CAWRDRGHTEAFF. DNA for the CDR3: TGTGCCTGGCGGGACAGGGGTCACACTGAAGCTTTCTTT.

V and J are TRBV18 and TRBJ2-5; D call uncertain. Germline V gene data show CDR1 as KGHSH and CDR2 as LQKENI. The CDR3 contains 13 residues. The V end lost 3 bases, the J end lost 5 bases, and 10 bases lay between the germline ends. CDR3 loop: CASSPGIGETQYF. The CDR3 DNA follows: TGTGCCAGCTCACCGGGAATAGGGGAGACCCAGTACTTC.

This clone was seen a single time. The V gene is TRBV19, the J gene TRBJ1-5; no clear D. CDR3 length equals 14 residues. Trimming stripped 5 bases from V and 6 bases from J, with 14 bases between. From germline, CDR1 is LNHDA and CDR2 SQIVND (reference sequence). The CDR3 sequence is CASSLVQGFQPQHF. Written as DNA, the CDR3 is TGTGCCAGTAGTCTAGTCCAAGGGTTTCAGCCCCAGCATTTT.

CDR3 region: CASSSTGDTNYGYTF. The DNA for the CDR3 is TGTGCCAGCAGCAGTACAGGGGACACTAACTATGGCTACACCTTC. The V and J genes are TRBV28 and TRBJ1-2; 7 nucleotides match TRBD1. The ends lost 6 bases at V and 0 bases at J; junction bases unmatched: 7. Germline V lookup: CDR1 MDHEN, CDR2 SYDVKM. The CDR3 sequence is 15 residues long.